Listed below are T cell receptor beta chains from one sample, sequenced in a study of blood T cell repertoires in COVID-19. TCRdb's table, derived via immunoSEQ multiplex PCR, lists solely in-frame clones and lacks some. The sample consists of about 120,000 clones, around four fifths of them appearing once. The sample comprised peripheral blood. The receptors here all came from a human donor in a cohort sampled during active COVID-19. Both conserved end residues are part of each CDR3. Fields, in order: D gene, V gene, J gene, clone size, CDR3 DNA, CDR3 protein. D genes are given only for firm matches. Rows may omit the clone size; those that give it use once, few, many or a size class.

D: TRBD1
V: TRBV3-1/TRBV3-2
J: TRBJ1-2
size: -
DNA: TGTGCCAGCAGCCACTTAGACAGGGTTTACGATGGCTACACCTTC
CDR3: CASSHLDRVYDGYTF

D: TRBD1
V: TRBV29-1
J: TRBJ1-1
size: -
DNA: TGCAGCGTGGGACAGGGGGCCACTGAAGCTTTCTTT
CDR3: CSVGQGATEAFF

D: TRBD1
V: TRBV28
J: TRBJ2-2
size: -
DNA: TGTGCCAGCAGTTTATCTCGACAGGGGTCCGGGGAGCTGTTTTTT
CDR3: CASSLSRQGSGELFF

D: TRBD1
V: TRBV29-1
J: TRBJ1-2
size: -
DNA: TGCAGCGTTGATAGACAGGGGGCGAGGGGCTACACCTTC
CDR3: CSVDRQGARGYTF

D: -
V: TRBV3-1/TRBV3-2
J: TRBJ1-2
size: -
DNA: TGTGCCAGCAGCCAACGGGAGGGAGTCGGCTACACCTTC
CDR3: CASSQREGVGYTF

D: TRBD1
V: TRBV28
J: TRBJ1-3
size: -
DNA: TGTGCCAGCAGCCTACAGGGGGCTGGAAACACCATATATTTT
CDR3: CASSLQGAGNTIYF

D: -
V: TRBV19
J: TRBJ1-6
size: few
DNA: TGTGCCAGTACCCAGACAGGCCTTAATTCACCCCTCCACTTT
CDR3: CASTQTGLNSPLHF

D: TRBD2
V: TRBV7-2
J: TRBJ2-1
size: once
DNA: TGTGCCAGCAGCTTAGTTGTAACTAGCGGGGGCCCCAGGATCGATGAGCAGTTCTTC
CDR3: CASSLVVTSGGPRIDEQFF

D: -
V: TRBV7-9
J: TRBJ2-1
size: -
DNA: TGTGCCAGCACCCCACGTGGGGGGAATGAGCAGTTCTTC
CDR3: CASTPRGGNEQFF

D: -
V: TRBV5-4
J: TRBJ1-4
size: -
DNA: TGTGCCAGCAGCTTGGGAGGCAGGGCAAATGAAAAACTGTTTTTT
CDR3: CASSLGGRANEKLFF

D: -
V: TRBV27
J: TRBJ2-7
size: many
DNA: TGTGCCAGCACCCCCGGGGGTGGATACGAGCAGTACTTC
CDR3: CASTPGGGYEQYF

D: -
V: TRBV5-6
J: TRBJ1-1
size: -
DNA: TGTGCCAGCAGCCGGACAACTGAAGCTTTCTTT
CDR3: CASSRTTEAFF

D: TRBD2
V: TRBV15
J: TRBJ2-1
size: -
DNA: TGTGCCACCAGCGGTTCGGGGGGGCTTTGGGAGCAGTTCTTC
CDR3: CATSGSGGLWEQFF

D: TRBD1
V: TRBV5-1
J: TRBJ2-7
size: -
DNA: TGCGCCAGCAGCTTGGGACAGGGGGGCGAGCAGTACTTC
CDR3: CASSLGQGGEQYF

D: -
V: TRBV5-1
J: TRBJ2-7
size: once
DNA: TGCGCCAGCAGCTTGGCCGAACTCACAGTCAGCTCCTACGAGCAGTACTTC
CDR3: CASSLAELTVSSYEQYF

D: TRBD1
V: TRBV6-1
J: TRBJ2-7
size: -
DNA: TGTGCCAGCAGTGTAACAGGGGAAGGGGGCTACCGAGAGCAGTACTTC
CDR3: CASSVTGEGGYREQYF

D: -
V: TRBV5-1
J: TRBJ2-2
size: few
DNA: TGCGCCAGCAGCCAAGGCGAGGGAAACACCGGGGAGCTGTTTTTT
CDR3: CASSQGEGNTGELFF

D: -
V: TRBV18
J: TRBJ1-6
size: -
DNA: TGTGCCAGCTCACCACTCGAACTCCCGGATTCACCCCTCCACTTT
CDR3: CASSPLELPDSPLHF

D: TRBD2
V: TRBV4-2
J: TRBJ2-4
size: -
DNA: TGTGCCAGCAGCCAAGGAGGGAGGGGCCTAAACATTCAGTACTTC
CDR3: CASSQGGRGLNIQYF

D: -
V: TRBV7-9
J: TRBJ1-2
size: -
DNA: TGTGCCAGCAGCCCCTCAGGGGTCAACTATGGCTACACCTTC
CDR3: CASSPSGVNYGYTF

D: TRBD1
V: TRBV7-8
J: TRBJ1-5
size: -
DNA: TGTGCCAGCAGCTTTGACAGGGTGGCTCAGCCCCAGCATTTT
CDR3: CASSFDRVAQPQHF

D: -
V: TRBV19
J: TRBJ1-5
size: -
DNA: TGTGCCAGTAATCCCAACAGGGCTGGCAATCAGCCCCAGCATTTT
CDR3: CASNPNRAGNQPQHF

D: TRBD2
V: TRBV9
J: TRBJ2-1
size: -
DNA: TGTGCCAGCAGTCCTAGGAGCGGGGGGCGGTATGAGCAGTTCTTC
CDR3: CASSPRSGGRYEQFF

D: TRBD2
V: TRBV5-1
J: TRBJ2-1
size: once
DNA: TGCGCCAGCAGCCAGATATCTAGCGGGGGGACCGCCTACAATGAGCAGTTCTTC
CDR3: CASSQISSGGTAYNEQFF

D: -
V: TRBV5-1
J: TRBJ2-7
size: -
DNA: TGCGCCAGCAGCTGGCCAAACATGGGGCAGAACGAGCAGTACTTC
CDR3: CASSWPNMGQNEQYF

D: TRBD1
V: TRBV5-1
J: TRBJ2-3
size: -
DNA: TGCGCCAGCAGCTCAGCGGACAGGGGTAGCACAGATACGCAGTATTTT
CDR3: CASSSADRGSTDTQYF